This is a list of T cell receptor beta chains from one sample in a study of T cell responses to AZD1222 COVID-19 vaccine. Here immunoSEQ multiplex PCR was the method, and the copy in TCRdb shows in-frame clones only, minus some. The repertoire holds fewer than 150,000 clones, 75% to 95% seen once, with roughly 3.1% in the top ten. Here the sequenced sample was peripheral blood, taken on day 0 of AZD1222 vaccination. The origin of the receptors is an adult in good health. CDR3s include the opening cysteine and the closing phenylalanine or tryptophan. The D gene is left open where the match is weak. Clone size is shown for a subset of rows, as once, few, many or a class of expanded clone.

TRBJ1-1	TRBV3-1/TRBV3-2	-	-	CASSQEVGRTSGAFF	TGTGCCAGCAGCCAAGAGGTCGGACGGACCTCAGGTGCTTTCTTT
TRBJ1-5	TRBV11-2	-	-	CASRLNRDQPQHF	TGTGCCAGCAGACTTAACAGAGACCAGCCCCAGCATTTT
TRBJ1-6	TRBV6-5	-	few	CASRSPTVSGSPLHF	TGTGCCAGCAGATCGCCGACAGTCTCGGGTTCACCCCTCCACTTT
TRBJ2-6	TRBV19	-	-	CASSSLGWAAEGWALSGANVLTF	TGTGCCAGTAGTAGTTTAGGGTGGGCCGCGGAGGGTTGGGCCCTCTCTGGGGCCAACGTCCTGACTTTC
TRBJ2-1	TRBV4-3	-	-	CASSQGLADAAYNEQFF	TGCGCCAGCAGCCAAGGATTGGCTGACGCGGCCTACAATGAGCAGTTCTTC
TRBJ1-4	TRBV5-1	TRBD1	-	CASSLQGASEKLFF	TGCGCCAGCAGCTTACAGGGGGCGTCTGAAAAACTGTTTTTT
TRBJ2-2	TRBV6-1	TRBD2	-	CASSEGTSGMGTGELFF	TGTGCCAGCAGTGAAGGGACTAGCGGGATGGGCACCGGGGAGCTGTTTTTT
TRBJ2-1	TRBV27	-	-	CASSLNGGRGMRKALYNEQFF	TGTGCCAGCAGTTTAAACGGGGGGCGCGGGATGCGTAAAGCCCTCTACAATGAGCAGTTCTTC
TRBJ2-3	TRBV3-1/TRBV3-2	TRBD2	-	CASSQGTSGATDTQYF	TGTGCCAGCAGCCAAGGGACTAGCGGGGCGACAGATACGCAGTATTTT
TRBJ1-5	TRBV9	-	once	CASSVGLYNQPQHF	TGTGCCAGCAGCGTAGGATTGTACAATCAGCCCCAGCATTTT
TRBJ2-3	TRBV7-9	-	-	CASSVGTDTQYF	TGTGCCAGCAGCGTAGGAACAGATACGCAGTATTTT
TRBJ2-7	TRBV29-1	-	-	CSVEKGLGSVEQYF	TGCAGCGTCGAGAAGGGCCTAGGATCTGTCGAGCAGTACTTC
TRBJ2-5	TRBV11-3	TRBD2	-	CASSFSRLAGGPGETQYF	TGTGCCAGCAGCTTTTCGAGACTAGCGGGAGGGCCGGGAGAGACCCAGTACTTC
TRBJ1-1	TRBV10-3	-	-	CAISESGSSTEAFF	TGTGCCATCAGTGAGTCGGGATCCAGCACTGAAGCTTTCTTT
TRBJ1-2	TRBV2	-	-	CASSEIVSGYTF	TGTGCCAGCAGTGAAATTGTAAGCGGCTACACCTTC
TRBJ2-3	TRBV19	TRBD2	-	CASSIGTSGSSDTQYF	TGTGCCAGTAGTATCGGGACTAGCGGGAGTTCAGATACGCAGTATTTT
TRBJ2-1	TRBV11-3	TRBD2	-	CASSLSSGTSSYNEQFF	TGTGCCAGCAGCTTATCCTCCGGGACTAGCTCCTACAATGAGCAGTTCTTC
TRBJ1-1	TRBV4-1	TRBD1	-	CASSQTLDRALAFF	TGCGCCAGCAGCCAAACCCTCGACAGGGCCTTGGCTTTCTTT
TRBJ2-2	TRBV5-1	TRBD1	-	CATGQGNTGELFF	TGCGCCACCGGACAGGGGAACACCGGGGAGCTGTTTTTT
TRBJ1-3	TRBV4-2	TRBD1	-	CASRQGGGNTIYF	TGTGCCAGCCGACAGGGAGGTGGAAACACCATATATTTT
TRBJ2-5	TRBV11-2	TRBD2	few	CASSSMGGNQETQYF	TGTGCCAGCAGCTCAATGGGGGGGAACCAAGAGACCCAGTACTTC
TRBJ2-3	TRBV23-1	-	-	CASSLTRRRASTDTQYF	TGCGCCAGCAGTCTCACCCGACGTAGGGCTAGCACAGATACGCAGTATTTT
TRBJ1-2	TRBV5-6	-	-	CASIAGAGYGYTF	TGTGCCAGCATCGCCGGGGCGGGCTATGGCTACACCTTC
TRBJ1-1	TRBV11-2	-	-	CASSLGTTPEAFF	TGTGCCAGCAGCTTAGGGACAACCCCTGAAGCTTTCTTT
TRBJ2-7	TRBV19	-	-	CASTNRPPYEQYF	TGTGCCAGTACGAACAGGCCCCCCTACGAGCAGTACTTC
TRBJ1-5	TRBV11-2	-	-	CASSLDDPHSNQPQHF	TGTGCCAGCAGCTTAGATGACCCCCATAGCAATCAGCCCCAGCATTTT
TRBJ1-5	TRBV6-6	-	-	CASSMTDNQPQHF	TGTGCCAGCAGTATGACGGACAATCAGCCCCAGCATTTT
TRBJ1-1	TRBV6-2/TRBV6-3	-	once	CASSRGPSFKNTEAFF	TGTGCCAGCAGCCGAGGACCATCCTTTAAGAACACTGAAGCTTTCTTT
TRBJ2-7	TRBV5-1	TRBD1	-	CASSPVRGTGGFYEQYF	TGCGCCAGCAGCCCGGTTCGTGGGACAGGGGGCTTCTACGAGCAGTACTTC
TRBJ2-5	TRBV6-6	-	once	CASRPQTGVETQYF	TGTGCCAGCAGACCCCAAACGGGAGTCGAGACCCAGTACTTC
TRBJ1-5	TRBV14	TRBD1	-	CASSLGTGLGQPQHF	TGTGCCAGCAGCCTCGGGACAGGTTTAGGTCAGCCCCAGCATTTT
TRBJ2-7	TRBV3-1/TRBV3-2	-	-	CASSQDPWGKGTDEYEQYF	TGTGCCAGCAGCCAAGATCCGTGGGGAAAGGGGACCGACGAGTACGAGCAGTACTTC
TRBJ2-1	TRBV11-3	TRBD2	-	CASSDTSGRVEQFF	TGTGCCAGCAGCGATACTAGCGGTAGAGTTGAGCAGTTCTTC
TRBJ1-4	TRBV27	-	-	CASSLGGVNEKLFF	TGTGCCAGCAGTTTGGGGGGAGTAAATGAAAAACTGTTTTTT
TRBJ2-3	TRBV24-1	-	-	CATSDASSEVGDTQYF	TGTGCCACCAGTGATGCCTCTAGCGAGGTTGGAGATACGCAGTATTTT
TRBJ2-1	TRBV4-2	TRBD2	-	CASSQTGLALENEQFF	TGTGCCAGCAGCCAAACGGGACTAGCGTTAGAGAATGAGCAGTTCTTC
TRBJ2-7	TRBV4-1	-	-	CASSQEAGSLYEQYF	TGCGCCAGCAGCCAAGAGGCAGGGTCCCTTTACGAGCAGTACTTC
TRBJ1-5	TRBV9	TRBD1	-	CASSVAWDRDQPQHF	TGTGCCAGCAGCGTAGCCTGGGACAGGGATCAGCCCCAGCATTTT
TRBJ1-2	TRBV2	-	once	CASSATTLNYGYTF	TGTGCCAGCAGTGCCACCACGCTAAACTATGGCTACACCTTC
TRBJ1-4	TRBV5-4	-	-	CASSSTRGATNEKLFF	TGTGCCAGCAGCTCCACCCGAGGTGCAACTAATGAAAAACTGTTTTTT
TRBJ2-1	TRBV5-3	-	-	CARSLRDASYNEQFF	TGTGCCAGAAGCTTGCGGGATGCCTCCTACAATGAGCAGTTCTTC
TRBJ1-5	TRBV19	-	-	CATSREWRSNQPQHF	TGTGCCACCAGTCGTGAATGGCGGAGCAATCAGCCCCAGCATTTT
TRBJ2-7	TRBV27	-	-	CASSLRATGSYEQYF	TGTGCCAGCAGTTTGAGAGCGACAGGCTCCTACGAGCAGTACTTC
TRBJ1-6	TRBV7-2	TRBD1	once	CASSWTGRRSPLHF	TGTGCCAGCAGCTGGACAGGTCGGCGATCACCCCTCCACTTT
TRBJ1-6	TRBV14	TRBD1	-	CASSARTGPFVGALHF	TGTGCCAGCAGCGCACGGACAGGCCCTTTTGTCGGGGCCCTCCACTTT
TRBJ1-6	TRBV12-3/TRBV12-4	-	-	CASSLGRPLHF	TGTGCCAGCAGTTTAGGAAGGCCCCTCCACTTT
TRBJ2-1	TRBV4-1	-	-	CASSPAGKDEQFF	TGCGCCAGCAGCCCGGCGGGAAAGGATGAGCAGTTCTTC